Shown below are 9 T cell receptor beta chains from a single sample sequenced in a study of T cells in Graves' hyperthyroidism and ophthalmopathy. Regions amplified from RNA transcripts were the TCR beta CDR3 regions. RT-PCR in the first round (using the HTBI primer set) targeted the TCR CDR3. TCRdb itself ran the multiplex PCR reads through MiXCR, one entry per CDR3 protein. The data hold hundreds of thousands of distinct CDR3 sequences, with about 20% observed a single time. The sample was blood. All receptors come from a man between 40 and 49 years old with Graves' ophthalmopathy.

This chain connects TRBV29-1 to TRBJ2-1; TRBD2 matches at 8 bases. Germline CDR1 is SQVTM and CDR2 is ANQGSEA. This CDR3 is 17 amino acids long. Trimming cost V 3 bases and J 10 bases; bases outside gene matches: 20. CDR3 sequence: CSVDLLSSGTLGGEQFF. CDR3 sequence (DNA): TGCAGCGTTGACCTTCTTAGTAGCGGGACCCTTGGAGGCGAGCAGTTCTTC.

This clonotype occurred once. This rearrangement joins TRBV5-8 to TRBJ1-1, with D unresolved. V was cut by 0 bases and J by 1 base, with 7 bases left in between. Germline CDR1 is SGHTS and CDR2 is YDEGEE. CDR3 size: 14 residues. The CDR3 sequence is CASSLGFRNTEAFF. CDR3 bases: TGTGCCAGCAGCTTGGGTTTCAGGAACACTGAAGCTTTCTTT.

The rearrangement joins TRBV7-2 to TRBJ2-1; the match to TRBD2 covers 11 bases. CDR1 and CDR2 (germline): SGHTA, FQGNSA. J lost 4 bases, V lost 5 bases, and 10 bases had no gene match. The CDR3 runs to 17 residues. The CDR3 bases are TGTGCCAGCAGCCTTAATCCCGGGACTAGCGGATACAATGAGCAGTTCTTC. Its translation is CASSLNPGTSGYNEQFF.

This clonotype was recorded a few times. V gene TRBV9 combines with J gene TRBJ2-5, with 10 bases aligning to TRBD1. Germline lookup yields CDR1 SGDLS and CDR2 YYNGEE. V was pared by 3 bases and J by 5 bases, with 4 bases of the junction left unmatched. The CDR3 has 14 amino acids. The CDR3 loop reads CASSATGGGETQYF. DNA of the CDR3: TGTGCCAGCAGCGCGACAGGGGGCGGCGAGACCCAGTACTTC.

CDR3 sequence (DNA): TGTGCCAGCAGCCTCGACAGTCCCTCCTACAATGAGCAGTTCTTC. This encodes CASSLDSPSYNEQFF. The chain links TRBV11-1 to TRBJ2-1; D is possibly TRBD1 (5 bases). The V and J ends lost 5 bases and 0 bases respectively, with 11 bases between them. The CDR3 loop spans 15 amino acids. Germline assignment: CDR1 SGHAT and CDR2 FQDESV (reference sequence).

To note about this clonotype: Just one base apart from a much larger clone, this may be a read error. The rearrangement uses TRBV20-1 and TRBJ2-5, with D tentatively TRBD1 or TRBD2 (5 bases each). Germline values: CDR1 DFQATT, CDR2 SNEGSKA (reference sequence). The CDR3 covers 15 residues. The CDR3 nucleotides read TGCAGTGCTAGAGACTTCGGCTCGGGAAGACAGACCCGGTACTTC. Protein: CSARDFGSGRQTRYF.

This clonotype was observed a handful of times. V is TRBV6-1 and J is TRBJ2-7; 8 bases match TRBD1. The CDR3 length is 13 residues. V shed 10 bases and J 2 bases; nucleotides not matched to a gene: 7. CDR1 MNHNS and CDR2 SASEGT come from the germline V gene. CDR3 loop: CATGRGQAYEQYF. CDR3 coding DNA: TGTGCCACAGGCAGGGGACAGGCCTACGAGCAGTACTTC.

The V and J genes are TRBV10-1 and TRBJ2-1; perhaps TRBD1 as D (5 bases). CDR1 is WNHNN and CDR2 is SYGVQD in the germline V gene (reference sequence). Trimming cost V 4 bases and J 2 bases, with 9 bases left between them. The CDR3 contains 14 residues. The CDR3 spells CASSVGAPYNEQFF. The CDR3 bases are TGCGCCAGCAGTGTTGGGGCCCCCTACAATGAGCAGTTCTTC.

The chain uses TRBV5-4 and TRBJ2-7; perhaps TRBD2 as D (5 bases). V was clipped by 3 bases and J by 0 bases, with 13 bases between them. The CDR3 sequence is 15 residues long. The germline V gene encodes CDR1 SGHNT and CDR2 YYREEE (reference sequence). CDR3 residues: CASSWESAGSYEQYF. CDR3 sequence (DNA): TGTGCCAGCAGCTGGGAGTCCGCAGGCTCCTACGAGCAGTACTTC.